The 18 T cell receptor beta chains below were found in one sample sequenced in a study of radiation and T cells in renal cell carcinoma. Here immunoSEQ multiplex PCR was the method, and the copy in TCRdb shows in-frame clones only, minus some. Here the sample spans 15,000 to 17,000 clones, around 58% being singletons. Stated treatment: treatment-naive control, cytoreductive nephrectomy. Here the sequenced sample was tumor tissue, taken from a patient whose treatment was nephrectomy without radiotherapy. Source of these receptors: a man in his fifties with renal cell carcinoma.

The table lists this clone with a few counts. CDR3 protein: CASSLAGGQETQYF. Here the CDR3 DNA reads TGTGCCAGCAGCTTAGCGGGGGGGCAAGAGACCCAGTACTTC. The chain employs TRBV11-2 and TRBJ2-5, with 8 positions matching TRBD2. Germline CDR1 SGHAT, CDR2 FQNNGV. CDR3 length equals 14 residues. V gave up 1 base and J gave up 2 bases; unmatched junction bases: 0. The full variable domain, in which reference TRBV11-2 and TRBJ2-5 provide the parts outside the CDR3, is EAGVAQSPRYKIIEKRQSVAFWCNPISGHATLYWYQQILGQGPKLLIQFQNNGVVDDSQLPKDRFSAERLKGVDSTLKIQPAKLEDSAVYLCASSLAGGQETQYFGPGTRLLVL.

The chain combines TRBV5-4 with TRBJ2-2, with D possibly being TRBD1 or TRBD2 (7 bases each). This CDR3 is 17 amino acids long. V lost 3 bases and J lost 6, with 21 bases in between. Germline V gene lookup returns CDR1 SGHNT and CDR2 YYREEE (reference sequence). This CDR3 is CASSSAFGEGAPGELFF. The CDR3 DNA follows: TGTGCCAGCAGCTCGGCCTTCGGGGAGGGGGCCCCCGGGGAGCTGTTTTTT.

The chain recombines TRBV7-2 with TRBJ1-2, with 8 bases identical to TRBD1. With V trimmed by 5 bases and J by 1 base, 3 bases remained unmatched. CDR1 and CDR2 (germline): SGHTA, FQGNSA. The CDR3 length is 14 residues. CDR3 sequence reads: CASSLGQDNYGYTF. CDR3 DNA sequence: TGTGCCAGCAGCCTGGGACAGGATAACTATGGCTACACCTTC.

This clone has just a few counts. The chain employs TRBV6-5 and TRBJ2-3, with D uncertain. This CDR3 contains 13 residues. Trimming took off 4 bases at V and 2 bases at J, with 7 bases between the two ends. Looked up from germline, CDR1 is MNHEY and CDR2 is SVGAGI. The chain's CDR3 is CASSLQSTDTQYF. CDR3 DNA: TGTGCCAGCAGTTTACAGTCCACAGATACGCAGTATTTT.

This clone has more than one count but fewer than ten. The rearrangement uses TRBV9 and TRBJ1-6; D is uncertain. This CDR3 is built from 13 residues. The germline CDR1 and CDR2 sequences are SGDLS and YYNGEE. The V gene lost 0 bases and the J gene lost 8 bases, with 6 bases spanning the gap. The chain's CDR3 is CASSVGADSPLHF. CDR3 DNA: TGTGCCAGCAGCGTAGGGGCCGATTCACCCCTCCACTTT.

The chain joins TRBV10-3 to TRBJ2-2, with 12 bases matching TRBD2. The trim removed 0 bases at V and 5 bases at J, leaving 4 bases unmatched. The CDR3 sequence is 17 residues long. The germline V gene has CDR1 ENHRY and CDR2 SYGVKD. The CDR3 region has the DNA TGTGCCATCAGTGAGTCGAGGACTAGCGGGGCTACCGGGGAGCTGTTTTTT. This translates into CAISESRTSGATGELFF.

Only a few counts were recorded for this clone. The rearrangement joins TRBV27 to TRBJ2-7; 7 bases agree with TRBD1. The length of the CDR3 is 15 residues. The germline V gene has CDR1 MNHEY and CDR2 SMNVEV (reference sequence). The J segment lost 3 bases and the V segment lost 4 bases, leaving 9 bases of the junction unmatched. CDR3 in amino acids: CASSSNSDRNYEQYF. CDR3 sequence (DNA): TGTGCCAGCAGTTCAAACTCGGACAGGAACTACGAGCAGTACTTC.

The chain links TRBV6-5 to TRBJ1-1; D gene uncertain. Per the germline V gene, CDR1 is MNHEY and CDR2 is SVGAGI. This CDR3 has 13 residues. Deletions cut 2 bases from V and 7 bases from J, with 11 bases between. The CDR3 reads CASSYGSAGEAFF. CDR3 bases: TGTGCCAGCAGTTACGGTTCCGCCGGTGAAGCTTTCTTT.

This clone was found a few times. The chain carries TRBV10-1 and TRBJ2-7; no clear D. This CDR3 has 13 residues. Germline CDR1 WNHNN, CDR2 SYGVQD (reference sequence). V lost 3 bases, J lost 4 bases, and 10 bases lay in between. The CDR3 DNA sequence: TGCGCCAGCAGTGAAGGGCCGCAGTACGAGCAGTACTTC. Its protein is CASSEGPQYEQYF.

A few counts support this clone. The chain uses TRBV5-4 and TRBJ2-7; 10 bases are shared with TRBD2. Germline V lookup: CDR1 SGHNT, CDR2 YYREEE (reference sequence). The CDR3 is 13 residues long. Trimming removed 5 bases from V and 5 bases from J; junction bases left unmatched: 4. CDR3 DNA sequence: TGTGCCAGCAGTTTAGCGGGAGGCAACGAGCAGTACTTC. Its protein is CASSLAGGNEQYF. The whole variable domain, filled in from reference TRBV5-4 and TRBJ2-7, reads ETGVTQSPTHLIKTRGQQVTLRCSSQSGHNTVSWYQQALGQGPQFIFQYYREEENGRGNFPPRFSGLQFPNYSSELNVNALELDDSALYLCASSLAGGNEQYFGPGTRLTVT.

The chain is built from TRBV27 and TRBJ2-5, with a weak D call TRBD2 (5 bases). The CDR3 has 13 amino acids. The V and J ends lost 8 bases and 5 bases respectively, with 15 bases between them. CDR1 MNHEY and CDR2 SMNVEV come from the germline V gene (reference sequence). CDR3 nucleotides: TGTGCCAGCTCTGCCTGGCCGGGGGAGACCCAGTACTTC. It is translated as CASSAWPGETQYF.

This chain uses TRBV7-7 with TRBJ2-2; 7 bases map to TRBD1. The CDR3 totals 16 residues. Germline CDR1 and CDR2: SSHAT and FNYEAQ (reference sequence). V lost 1 base, J lost 0 bases, and 2 bases stayed unmatched. The CDR3 bases are TGTGCCAGCAGCTTAGACAGGGGAGCGAACACCGGGGAGCTGTTTTTT. The encoded protein is CASSLDRGANTGELFF.

The chain employs TRBV15 and TRBJ2-7, with 9 bases identical to TRBD2. The V segment lost 1 base and the J segment 5 bases; nucleotides outside the gene matches: 9. The CDR3 consists of 16 residues. The germline V gene has CDR1 LNHNV and CDR2 YYDKDF (reference sequence). For the CDR3, the DNA is TGTGCCACCAGCAGAGCTATTAGCGGGGGCCACAACGAGCAGTACTTC. This sequence encodes CATSRAISGGHNEQYF.

This clone was seen more than once but under ten times. The rearrangement links TRBV18 to TRBJ1-2, with TRBD1 identical over 9 bases. Losses at the gene ends were 3 bases for V and 4 bases for J; bases not matched to a gene: 9. Germline V gives CDR1 KGHSH, CDR2 LQKENI. There are 16 residues in the CDR3. CDR3 sequence: CASSPRTGEGVYGYTF. The CDR3 DNA reads TGTGCCAGCTCACCCAGGACAGGGGAAGGTGTCTATGGCTACACCTTC. Using reference TRBV18 and TRBJ1-2 for the parts outside the CDR3, the full variable domain is NAGVMQNPRHLVRRRGQEARLRCSPMKGHSHVYWYRQLPEEGLKFMVYLQKENIIDESGMPKERFSAEFPKEGPSILRIQQVVRGDSAAYFCASSPRTGEGVYGYTFGSGTRLTVV.

This sequence joins TRBV29-1 and TRBJ2-6; TRBD1 might be the D (5 bases). The V and J ends lost 0 bases and 2 bases respectively, with 8 bases between them. Germline CDR1 is SQVTM and CDR2 is ANQGSEA. The CDR3 covers 15 residues. In DNA form, the CDR3 reads TGCAGCGTTGAAGATAAGGGGACTGGGGCCAACGTCCTGACTTTC. Amino acid sequence: CSVEDKGTGANVLTF. The full variable domain, completed using reference TRBV29-1 and TRBJ2-6, is SAVISQKPSRDICQRGTSLTIQCQVDSQVTMMFWYRQQPGQSLTLIATANQGSEATYESGFVIDKFPISRPNLTFSTLTVSNMSPEDSSIYLCSVEDKGTGANVLTFGAGSRLTVL.

The CDR3 spells CAWGQGVDNEQFF. As DNA, the CDR3 is TGTGCCTGGGGACAGGGGGTAGACAATGAGCAGTTCTTC. The chain recombines TRBV30 with TRBJ2-1; 10 bases are shared with TRBD1. The CDR3 is made up of 13 amino acids. Germline V lookup: CDR1 GTSNPN, CDR2 SVGIG (reference sequence). The J segment lost 5 bases and the V segment lost 5 bases, leaving 3 bases of the junction unmatched.

This rearrangement joins TRBV5-6 to TRBJ2-7, with 12 bases matching TRBD2. From germline, CDR1 is SGHDT and CDR2 YYEEEE. The ends lost 4 bases at V and 6 bases at J; junction bases unmatched: 8. CDR3 size: 15 residues. The CDR3 spells CASSVGLAGTAEQYF. CDR3 coding DNA: TGTGCCAGCAGCGTCGGACTAGCGGGAACCGCCGAGCAGTACTTC.

The CDR3 is CAISDGTGPLYEQYF. The CDR3 bases are TGTGCCATCAGTGATGGGACAGGGCCCCTTTACGAGCAGTACTTC. The V gene is TRBV10-3, the J gene TRBJ2-7; the match to TRBD1 covers 9 bases. The CDR3 runs to 15 residues. Germline assignment: CDR1 ENHRY and CDR2 SYGVKD. The V gene end was trimmed by 3 bases and the J gene end by 4 bases; junction bases not matched to a gene: 7.